The 18 T cell receptor beta chains in this list originate from one sample, sequenced in a study of radiotherapy plus CTLA-4 blockade in lung cancer (dated by TCRdb to the late 2010s). To prepare the library, the immunoSEQ multiplex PCR assay was applied. In its TCRdb copy, this immuneACCESS table keeps in-frame sequences only and misses some clones. Where compared with another copy, unresolved V genes explain less than half of these, and the others have no known cause. This sample holds about 32,000 clones; roughly 71% were observed only once. In total, the top ten clones hold approximately 3.8% of the sample. The material was peripheral blood, obtained from a patient treated with radiotherapy plus ipilimumab. Every receptor here comes from a human donor with non-small cell lung cancer who had stable disease on radiotherapy plus ipilimumab.

CDR3 bases: TGCGCCAGCAGCCAAGGGCGGGGCGGAGGGGGCGGGGAGCTGTTTTTT. Protein sequence: CASSQGRGGGGGELFF. The chain uses TRBV4-3 and TRBJ2-2; tentatively, D is TRBD1 or TRBD2 (6 bases each). V was pared by 1 base and J by 7 bases, with 16 bases between. Germline CDR1 and CDR2: LGHNA and YSLEER. The CDR3 is 16 amino acids.

This clone is categorized as large (0.1 to 1%). The CDR3 reads CASTDQEATYEQYF. The CDR3 nucleotides read TGTGCCAGCACCGATCAGGAGGCCACCTACGAGCAGTACTTC. This rearrangement joins TRBV6-6 to TRBJ2-7; weak D call: TRBD2 (5 bases). Germline lookup yields CDR1 MNHNY and CDR2 SVGAGI (reference sequence). Trimming shortened V by 7 bases and J by 2 bases, and 15 bases separated the two germline ends. There are 14 residues in the CDR3.

Only a few counts were recorded for this clone. The chain joins TRBV6-4 to TRBJ2-1; the D gene is possibly TRBD2 (6 bases). The V and J ends lost 0 bases and 0 bases respectively, with 6 bases between them. Germline assignment: CDR1 MRHNA and CDR2 SNTAGT. The CDR3 has 15 residues. The CDR3 bases are TGTGCCAGCAGTGACTCTAGCGGCTCCTACAATGAGCAGTTCTTC. Residues: CASSDSSGSYNEQFF.

The chain recombines TRBV5-1 with TRBJ2-1; D gene unclear. The CDR3 sequence is 13 residues long. Germline CDR1 is SGHRS and CDR2 is YFSETQ. V was clipped by 4 bases and J by 6 bases, with 11 bases between them. The CDR3 region has the DNA TGCGCCAGCAGCCCTCCCCTAGGCAATGAGCAGTTCTTC. It is translated as CASSPPLGNEQFF.

V and J are TRBV30 and TRBJ2-3; 7 bases are shared with TRBD2. Germline V gives CDR1 GTSNPN, CDR2 SVGIG (reference sequence). The V gene end was trimmed by 4 bases and the J gene end by 0 bases; junction bases not matched to a gene: 7. This CDR3 spans 15 amino acids. CDR3: CAWMAGETSTDTQYF. The CDR3 DNA reads TGTGCCTGGATGGCGGGGGAAACTAGCACAGATACGCAGTATTTT.

The chain has TRBV5-5 and TRBJ2-1, with D perhaps given as TRBD1 or TRBD2 (10 bases each). The CDR3 consists of 20 residues. The V and J ends lost 2 bases and 5 bases respectively, with 29 bases between them. Per the germline V gene, CDR1 is SGHKS and CDR2 is YYEKEE (reference sequence). CDR3 sequence: CASSFYRDRGSSGRNNEQFF. The DNA for the CDR3 is TGTGCCAGCAGCTTTTACCGGGACAGGGGATCTAGCGGGAGAAACAATGAGCAGTTCTTC.

Concerning this clone: The junction and the germline gene differ at one end; a read error may be behind it. V gene TRBV19 combines with J gene TRBJ2-7; tentatively, D is TRBD2 (6 bases). CDR1 is LNHDA, CDR2 SQIVND, per germline (reference sequence). The CDR3 runs 14 residues. The CDR3 loop is CASSIAERADEQYF. The CDR3 coding sequence is TGTGCCAGTAGCATAGCGGAGAGGGCCGACGAGCAGTACTTC.

In this sample, this clone turned up once. At one boundary the junction diverges from the germline segment, which might be a read error. This chain uses TRBV18 with TRBJ1-2; D possibly corresponds to TRBD1 (5 bases). Germline values: CDR1 KGHSH, CDR2 LQKENI. The CDR3 contains 14 residues. CDR3 residues: CASSTGGDPYGYIF. The CDR3 DNA is TGTGCCAGCTCAACCGGAGGGGACCCGTATGGCTACATCTTC.

The chain couples TRBV28 to TRBJ2-5; TRBD2 aligns across 10 bases. The tail of the sequence fits TRBJ2-7 better, so the J call may be wrong. The CDR3 consists of 16 residues. Per the germline V gene, CDR1 is MDHEN and CDR2 is SYDVKM. In DNA form, the CDR3 reads TGTGCCAGCAGTTCCCAGGGACTAGCGACCTCCTACGAGCAGTACTTC. It specifies CASSSQGLATSYEQYF.

As regards this clone: A read error may account for a junction end that differs from germline. V is TRBV5-1 and J is TRBJ1-4; no reliable D call. This CDR3 contains 15 residues. Looked up from germline, CDR1 is SGHRS and CDR2 is YFSETQ. The CDR3 here is CAGSPTGGPNEKLFF. In DNA form, the CDR3 reads TGCGCCGGCAGCCCTACGGGAGGCCCGAATGAAAAACTGTTTTTT.

The V gene is TRBV11-2, the J gene TRBJ2-5; D is possibly TRBD1 (6 bases). With 6 bases removed from V and 7 bases from J, the gap between germline ends came to 33 bases. Germline V CDR1 and CDR2: SGHAT, FQNNGV. CDR3 length: 19 amino acids. This CDR3 reads CASRTRTRTAGASSGTQYF. The CDR3 DNA reads TGTGCCAGCAGAACCCGGACTCGAACGGCAGGGGCCTCTTCCGGGACCCAGTACTTC.

The chain is built from TRBV27 and TRBJ2-3; no firm D call. Germline V gene sequence: CDR1 MNHEY, CDR2 SMNVEV (reference sequence). V lost 0 bases to trimming and J lost 0 bases, with 1 base between them. The CDR3 is 13 residues long. CDR3 sequence reads: CASSLSSTDTQYF. Here the CDR3 DNA reads TGTGCCAGCAGTTTATCCAGCACAGATACGCAGTATTTT.

This chain connects TRBV25-1 to TRBJ1-1; the match to TRBD1 covers 7 bases. Germline CDR1 is MGHDK and CDR2 is SYGVNS. There are 14 residues in the CDR3. Trimming removed 7 bases from V and 3 bases from J; junction bases left unmatched: 8. In DNA form, the CDR3 reads TGTGCCAGCACCGAGACAGGGTTCCACACTGAAGCTTTCTTT. Translating it yields CASTETGFHTEAFF.

This clone was picked up a small number of times. The chain links TRBV6-6 to TRBJ1-1, with 7 bases aligning to TRBD1. The germline gives CDR1 MNHNY, CDR2 SVGAGI (reference sequence). This CDR3 spans 14 amino acids. Losses at the gene ends were 8 bases for V and 5 bases for J; bases not matched to a gene: 11. As DNA, the CDR3 is TGTGCCAGCGGTCAAGGGGGCGCAGGAACTGAAGCTTTCTTT. The encoded protein is CASGQGGAGTEAFF.

J is TRBJ1-2 and V is TRBV11-2, with D perhaps matching TRBD1 (5 bases). The V gene lost 1 base and the J gene lost 8 bases, with 11 bases spanning the gap. From germline, CDR1 is SGHAT and CDR2 FQNNGV. The CDR3 has 13 residues. CDR3 in amino acids: CASSLVQGAGYTF. CDR3 sequence (DNA): TGTGCCAGCAGCTTAGTGCAGGGCGCGGGCTACACCTTC.

This rearrangement joins TRBV9 to TRBJ2-2; D remains ambiguous. This CDR3 has 13 residues. V lost 4 bases, J lost 5 bases, and 9 bases lay in between. The germline gives CDR1 SGDLS, CDR2 YYNGEE. The CDR3 region is CASSSVLTGELFF. CDR3 in DNA: TGTGCCAGCAGCTCCGTACTAACCGGGGAGCTGTTTTTT.

This clone was picked up one time. The chain uses TRBV7-2 and TRBJ2-5, with D possibly being TRBD1 (5 bases). Trimming took 1 base from V and 0 from J, leaving 6 bases between them. CDR3 length: 14 residues. CDR1 SGHTA and CDR2 FQGNSA come from the germline V gene. CDR3 in amino acids: CASSLDRYQETQYF. CDR3 DNA sequence: TGTGCCAGCAGCTTAGACAGGTACCAAGAGACCCAGTACTTC.

The V call is TRBV5-6, the J call TRBJ2-3; 8 bases match TRBD1. Germline V gene lookup returns CDR1 SGHDT and CDR2 YYEEEE. J was trimmed by 4 bases and V by 0 bases; bases with no gene match: 10. The CDR3 covers 17 residues. CDR3 sequence: CASSLAAGGSRADTQYF. CDR3 bases: TGTGCCAGCAGCTTGGCGGCAGGGGGCAGTAGGGCAGATACGCAGTATTTT.